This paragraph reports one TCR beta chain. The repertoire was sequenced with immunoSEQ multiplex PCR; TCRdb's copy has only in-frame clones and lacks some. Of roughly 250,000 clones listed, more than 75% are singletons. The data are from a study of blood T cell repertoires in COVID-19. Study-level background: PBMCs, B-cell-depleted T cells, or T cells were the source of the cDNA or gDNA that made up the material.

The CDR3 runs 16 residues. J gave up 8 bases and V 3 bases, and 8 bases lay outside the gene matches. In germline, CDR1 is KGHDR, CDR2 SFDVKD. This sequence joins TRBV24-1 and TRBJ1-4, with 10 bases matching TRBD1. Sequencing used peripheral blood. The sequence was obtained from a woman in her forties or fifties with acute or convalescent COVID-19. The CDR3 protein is CATSDTRQGAPEKLFF. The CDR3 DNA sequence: TGTGCCACCAGTGATACCAGACAGGGGGCGCCGGAAAAACTGTTTTTT.